This passage covers 32 T cell receptor beta chains from one sample sequenced in a study of T cells after yellow fever vaccination. TCRdb used MiXCR to reprocess the 5' RACE reads, holding one entry per CDR3 protein. Of 200,000 to 300,000 distinct CDR3 sequences detected, roughly 6.2% appear once; the ten largest clones hold roughly 1%. Material: CD4+ T cells sorted from PBMCs, obtained on the day of the yellow fever booster vaccination. Every receptor here comes from a man aged 25-40 years who received the YFV17D yellow fever vaccine.

V and J are TRBV20-1 and TRBJ2-2; D is unclear. V gave up 1 base and J gave up 7 bases, with 13 bases separating them. Germline-derived CDR1 and CDR2 are DFQATT and SNEGSKA (reference sequence). The CDR3 sequence is 14 residues long. The CDR3 DNA reads as TGCAGTGCTAGAGTTGGCCTCAGAAACGGGGAGCTGTTTTTT. Protein: CSARVGLRNGELFF.

This clonotype appeared many times. The chain carries TRBV5-1 and TRBJ2-3, with D maybe TRBD1 (5 bases). This CDR3 region has 16 residues. Trimming left V 4 bases short and J 1 base short, with 16 bases between. Germline V lookup: CDR1 SGHRS, CDR2 YFSETQ. The CDR3 DNA reads as TGCGCCAGCAGCCTCCCCCAGACAGCCGGCACAGATACGCAGTATTTT. Protein product: CASSLPQTAGTDTQYF.

This clonotype has just a few counts. The chain couples TRBV7-2 to TRBJ2-7; TRBD2 matches 7 bases. The CDR3 has 15 residues. Germline trimming cut 5 bases from V and 1 base from J; bases unmatched to any gene: 8. Looked up from germline, CDR1 is SGHTA and CDR2 is FQGNSA. DNA of the CDR3: TGTGCCAGCAGCCCTGGGGCTAGCGGATCCTACGAGCAGTACTTC. Translation: CASSPGASGSYEQYF.

The sample holds a few counts of this clonotype. The chain uses TRBV5-1 and TRBJ2-7; D possibly corresponds to TRBD1 (6 bases). Germline V gene lookup returns CDR1 SGHRS and CDR2 YFSETQ. The CDR3 loop spans 14 amino acids. The germline V and J ends were trimmed by 1 base and 6 bases, with 14 bases remaining between them. DNA of the CDR3: TGCGCCAGCAGCTTGTGGGGTTCCAGGGGCGAGCAGTACTTC. Its protein is CASSLWGSRGEQYF. The full variable domain, in which reference TRBV5-1 and TRBJ2-7 provide the parts outside the CDR3, is KAGVTQTPRYLIKTRGQQVTLSCSPISGHRSVSWYQQTPGQGLQFLFEYFSETQRNKGNFPGRFSGRQFSNSRSEMNVSTLELGDSALYLCASSLWGSRGEQYFGPGTRLTVT.

The gene calls are TRBV7-9 and TRBJ1-4; tentatively, D is TRBD1 (6 bases). The CDR3 runs to 14 residues. V was clipped by 5 bases and J by 4 bases, with 11 bases between them. Germline assignment: CDR1 SEHNR and CDR2 FQNEAQ (reference sequence). The CDR3 nucleotides read TGTGCCAGCAGCCCCGGACAGCATAATGAAAAACTGTTTTTT. Translating it yields CASSPGQHNEKLFF.

This clonotype was found a few times. The V gene is TRBV12-3 or TRBV12-4, the J gene TRBJ2-3; TRBD1 matches 9 bases. The CDR3 contains 14 residues. V was pared by 6 bases and J by 3 bases, with 4 bases of the junction left unmatched. The CDR3 protein is CASRWTGETDTQYF. As DNA, the CDR3 is TGTGCCAGCAGATGGACAGGGGAGACAGATACGCAGTATTTT.

The sample holds a few counts of this clonotype. The chain combines TRBV29-1 with TRBJ1-1; D ambiguous. Germline V lookup: CDR1 SQVTM, CDR2 ANQGSEA. The CDR3 covers 12 residues. The V gene lost 5 bases and the J gene lost 3 bases, with 10 bases spanning the gap. The CDR3 DNA sequence: TGCAGCGTTTTACCGGTGTACACTGAAGCTTTCTTT. Amino acids: CSVLPVYTEAFF.

This clonotype was counted at least ten times. This chain links TRBV5-1 with TRBJ2-5; tentative D call: TRBD2 (5 bases). Trimming took off 6 bases at V and 3 bases at J, with 15 bases between the two ends. There are 14 residues in the CDR3. CDR1 is SGHRS and CDR2 is YFSETQ in the germline V gene. DNA of the CDR3: TGCGCCAGCACCGCCGGATGGGAGAAAGAGACCCAGTACTTC. It encodes CASTAGWEKETQYF. Combining the CDR3 with reference TRBV5-1 and TRBJ2-5 gives the whole variable domain KAGVTQTPRYLIKTRGQQVTLSCSPISGHRSVSWYQQTPGQGLQFLFEYFSETQRNKGNFPGRFSGRQFSNSRSEMNVSTLELGDSALYLCASTAGWEKETQYFGPGTRLLVL.

This clonotype was counted only a few times. CDR3 nucleotides: TGCAGCGTTAAGGAGGTGGTCCGGGACCTTAGTCATACGCAGTATTTT. Amino acid sequence: CSVKEVVRDLSHTQYF. V is TRBV29-1 and J is TRBJ2-3; D possibly uses TRBD1 or TRBD2 (5 bases each). CDR1 and CDR2 from the germline V gene are SQVTM and ANQGSEA. V lost 5 bases, J lost 7 bases, and 25 bases lay in between. The CDR3 sequence is 16 residues long.

CDR3 protein: CASSTTVQPQHF. Here the CDR3 DNA reads TGTGCCAGTAGTACCACGGTTCAGCCCCAGCATTTT. The J gene is TRBJ1-5, the V gene TRBV19; D is ambiguous. Trimming took off 4 bases at V and 6 bases at J, with 7 bases between the two ends. CDR1 is LNHDA and CDR2 is SQIVND in the germline V gene (reference sequence). This CDR3 has 12 amino acids.

This clonotype has a count of ten or more. The chain recombines TRBV5-4 with TRBJ2-1; D is tentatively TRBD1 or TRBD2 (5 bases each). V lost 5 bases, J lost 2 bases, and 17 bases lay in between. Germline lookup yields CDR1 SGHNT and CDR2 YYREEE (reference sequence). CDR3 size: 16 residues. The CDR3 coding sequence is TGTGCCAGCAGGAATGGGGGTGGCGGTGCCTACAATGAGCAGTTCTTC. It is translated as CASRNGGGGAYNEQFF.

This clonotype has ten or more counts. The rearrangement links TRBV5-1 to TRBJ2-1, with TRBD2 matching over 7 bases. The length of the CDR3 is 15 residues. Germline values: CDR1 SGHRS, CDR2 YFSETQ. After removal of 4 bases from V and 3 bases from J, the junction contained 7 bases not matched to a gene. In nucleotides, the CDR3 is TGCGCCAGCAGCCAAACCGGGGGGATCTACAATGAGCAGTTCTTC. It translates to CASSQTGGIYNEQFF.

This clonotype showed up many times. The chain uses TRBV5-1 and TRBJ2-3; D is uncertain. CDR1 is SGHRS, CDR2 YFSETQ, per germline. Trimming cost V 0 bases and J 7 bases, with 12 bases left between them. The CDR3 length is 14 residues. The CDR3 sequence: CASSLAADRNTQYF. The CDR3 DNA reads as TGCGCCAGCAGCTTGGCCGCAGACCGTAATACGCAGTATTTT.

This clonotype was observed a few times. This chain joins TRBV4-3 and TRBJ2-6; possibly TRBD1 or TRBD2 for D (5 bases each). The V gene lost 7 bases and the J gene lost 2 bases, with 12 bases spanning the gap. There are 15 residues in the CDR3. Germline assignment: CDR1 LGHNA and CDR2 YSLEER. The CDR3 region has the DNA TGCGCCAGCACCCTGTTGGGGGCTGGGGCCAACGTCCTGACTTTC. Its translation: CASTLLGAGANVLTF.

Ten or more counts support this clonotype. The chain uses TRBV20-1 and TRBJ2-1; 12 nucleotides match TRBD2. The CDR3 is made up of 14 amino acids. Per the germline V gene, CDR1 is DFQATT and CDR2 is SNEGSKA (reference sequence). The V segment lost 3 bases and the J segment 16 bases; nucleotides outside the gene matches: 13. In DNA form, the CDR3 reads TGCAGTGCTAGGTCGGCTAGCGGGAGGGCAGAGCCCTTCTTC. Amino acids: CSARSASGRAEPFF.

The sample holds a few counts of this clonotype. This chain links TRBV11-2 with TRBJ2-7; 8 bases align to TRBD1. V trimming: 4 bases; J trimming: 3 bases; junction bases outside the gene matches: 5. The germline V gene has CDR1 SGHAT and CDR2 FQNNGV. CDR3 length equals 14 residues. CDR3 loop: CASSYTTGGYEQYF. The CDR3 nucleotides are TGTGCCAGCAGCTATACTACAGGGGGCTACGAGCAGTACTTC. Together with reference TRBV11-2 and TRBJ2-7, the CDR3 gives the full variable domain: EAGVAQSPRYKIIEKRQSVAFWCNPISGHATLYWYQQILGQGPKLLIQFQNNGVVDDSQLPKDRFSAERLKGVDSTLKIQPAKLEDSAVYLCASSYTTGGYEQYFGPGTRLTVT.

This chain connects TRBV27 to TRBJ2-2; 11 positions agree with TRBD2. Germline assignment: CDR1 MNHEY and CDR2 SMNVEV (reference sequence). This CDR3 contains 16 residues. Trimming at V came to 2 bases and at J to 4 bases, leaving 3 bases not matched to a gene. CDR3 in amino acids: CASSLELAGGTGELFF. The DNA of the CDR3 is TGTGCCAGCAGTTTAGAGCTAGCGGGAGGCACCGGGGAGCTGTTTTTT.

There are a few counts of this clonotype. The V call is TRBV12-3 or TRBV12-4, the J call TRBJ1-1; D is unresolved. The CDR3 spans 16 residues. The V end lost 1 base, the J end lost 0 bases, and 12 bases lay between the germline ends. The CDR3 DNA is TGTGCCAGCAGTTTAGTTGTGGCAAACATGAACACTGAAGCTTTCTTT. Amino acids: CASSLVVANMNTEAFF.

This clonotype was seen at least ten times. This chain links TRBV5-1 with TRBJ2-7, with D possibly being TRBD1 (6 bases). The CDR3 covers 12 residues. Between the trimmed V and J ends, which lost 0 bases and 7 bases, there was a span of 8 bases. Germline CDR1 and CDR2: SGHRS and YFSETQ. Here the CDR3 reads CASSLERGEQYF. In DNA form, the CDR3 reads TGCGCCAGCAGCTTGGAGAGGGGGGAGCAGTACTTC.

This clonotype was observed many times. V usage is TRBV5-1 and J usage is TRBJ1-1, with 9 bases matching TRBD1. This CDR3 region has 14 residues. V lost 4 bases and J lost 5; bases outside the gene matches: 6. From germline, CDR1 is SGHRS and CDR2 YFSETQ. This CDR3 reads CASSTGQGGTEAFF. CDR3 nucleotides: TGCGCCAGCAGCACGGGACAGGGAGGGACTGAAGCTTTCTTT.

This clonotype was picked up one time. This may be a read error, as it is one base from a much larger clone. The rearrangement links TRBV29-1 to TRBJ2-7, with 7 nucleotides matching TRBD1. This CDR3 has 12 residues. V shed 4 bases and J 1 base; nucleotides not matched to a gene: 1. Germline lookup yields CDR1 SQVTM and CDR2 ANQGSEA. The CDR3 DNA follows: TGCAGCGTTGCAGGGGGATCCTACGAGCAGTACTTC. Its translation is CSVAGGSYEQYF.

The CDR3 bases are TGTGCCATCAGGGTCCCGCGACACAATGAGCAGTTCTTC. Its translation is CAIRVPRHNEQFF. The genes are TRBV28 and TRBJ2-1; a weak D match, TRBD1 (5 bases). This CDR3 contains 13 residues. Trimming cost V 10 bases and J 5 bases, with 15 bases left between them. CDR1 and CDR2 from the germline V gene are MDHEN and SYDVKM.

The chain is built from TRBV29-1 and TRBJ2-1; D call uncertain. The CDR3 is 15 residues long. Germline V gives CDR1 SQVTM, CDR2 ANQGSEA. V lost 4 bases and J 3 bases, leaving 16 bases between the germline ends. The CDR3 DNA follows: TGCAGCGTTGTAGCTACCCTTGGGTTCTACAATGAGCAGTTCTTC. As protein: CSVVATLGFYNEQFF.

This chain connects TRBV20-1 to TRBJ2-1; the match to TRBD2 covers 14 bases. The CDR3 is 14 amino acids. The junction had 8 bases not matched to a gene; V was cut back by 8 bases and J by 8 bases. CDR1 and CDR2 from the germline V gene are DFQATT and SNEGSKA (reference sequence). The CDR3 region is CSTLGLAGGYEQFF. DNA for the CDR3: TGCAGTACCCTTGGACTAGCGGGAGGATATGAGCAGTTCTTC.

This chain uses TRBV15 with TRBJ2-7; 7 nucleotides line up with TRBD1. CDR1 and CDR2 from the germline V gene are LNHNV and YYDKDF (reference sequence). The length of the CDR3 is 15 residues. Unmatched junction bases numbered 10, after V lost 3 bases and J lost 5 bases. The CDR3 sequence: CATSSEDRIANEQYF. The CDR3 coding sequence is TGTGCCACCAGCAGCGAGGACAGGATCGCCAACGAGCAGTACTTC.

This clonotype was recorded a few times. This chain joins TRBV6-1 and TRBJ2-7, with D maybe TRBD2 (5 bases). This CDR3 comprises 14 residues. V lost 6 bases to trimming and J lost 6 bases, with 18 bases between them. Germline V gives CDR1 MNHNS, CDR2 SASEGT. CDR3 nucleotide sequence: TGTGCCAGCAGGAGGGAATACCCCCACGTCGAGCAGTACTTC. Translation gives CASRREYPHVEQYF.

V and J are TRBV7-2 and TRBJ2-2; no definite D call. Trimming removed 0 bases at V and 6 bases at J, with 8 bases between. This CDR3 has 14 residues. From germline, CDR1 is SGHTA and CDR2 FQGNSA. CDR3 protein: CASSLALASGELFF. The DNA of the CDR3 is TGTGCCAGCAGCTTAGCTCTCGCCTCCGGGGAGCTGTTTTTT.

The V and J genes are TRBV20-1 and TRBJ2-7, with 10 bases lining up with TRBD2. After removal of 6 bases from V and 4 bases from J, the junction contained 6 bases not matched to a gene. The CDR3 is 13 residues long. Germline lookup yields CDR1 DFQATT and CDR2 SNEGSKA (reference sequence). The CDR3 region is CSATTSGKYEQYF. DNA for the CDR3: TGCAGTGCCACCACTAGCGGGAAGTACGAGCAGTACTTC.

The V gene is TRBV9, the J gene TRBJ2-2, with 8 bases aligning to TRBD2. The CDR3 is 15 amino acids. Germline loops: CDR1 SGDLS, CDR2 YYNGEE. The V and J ends lost 4 bases and 3 bases, in that order; junction bases with no gene match: 5. CDR3 DNA sequence: TGTGCCAGCAGCTTTAGCGGGACCGACACCGGGGAGCTGTTTTTT. Translated: CASSFSGTDTGELFF.

The V gene is TRBV5-1, the J gene TRBJ2-2; TRBD1 matches at 8 bases. V trimming: 0 bases; J trimming: 6 bases; junction bases outside the gene matches: 4. CDR3 size: 15 residues. Germline lookup yields CDR1 SGHRS and CDR2 YFSETQ. The CDR3 coding sequence is TGCGCCAGCAGCTTGGAACCGGGACAGGCCGGGGAGCTGTTTTTT. This sequence encodes CASSLEPGQAGELFF. The full variable domain, completed using reference TRBV5-1 and TRBJ2-2, is KAGVTQTPRYLIKTRGQQVTLSCSPISGHRSVSWYQQTPGQGLQFLFEYFSETQRNKGNFPGRFSGRQFSNSRSEMNVSTLELGDSALYLCASSLEPGQAGELFFGEGSRLTVL.

This clonotype was seen at least ten times. The chain couples TRBV10-3 to TRBJ2-3; D unresolved. The CDR3 contains 14 residues. The V end lost 0 bases, the J end lost 4 bases, and 8 bases lay between the germline ends. CDR1 is ENHRY, CDR2 SYGVKD, per germline. This CDR3 reads CAISESEGADTQYF. CDR3 in DNA: TGTGCCATCAGTGAGTCGGAAGGAGCAGATACGCAGTATTTT.

The rearrangement links TRBV7-2 to TRBJ2-7, with D hard to call. The V end lost 2 bases, the J end lost 3 bases, and 11 bases lay between the germline ends. This CDR3 region has 14 residues. Germline V gene data show CDR1 as SGHTA and CDR2 as FQGNSA. The CDR3 spells CASSLLGRDYEQYF. The CDR3 bases are TGTGCCAGCAGCTTACTGGGCAGAGACTACGAGCAGTACTTC.